The TCR beta chain under discussion was sequenced for a study of blood T cell repertoires in COVID-19. Sequencing was performed with immunoSEQ multiplex PCR; in TCRdb, only in-frame clones are kept and a portion is missing. The repertoire holds 150,000 to 200,000 clones, with under 95% as singletons. The table lists this clone with a count of one. This CDR3 has 17 amino acids. CDR1 MRHNA and CDR2 SNTAGT come from the germline V gene. Trimming cost V 4 bases and J 8 bases, with 24 bases left between them. This receptor was taken from a man aged 18 to 30 with acute or convalescent COVID-19. V usage is TRBV6-4 and J usage is TRBJ2-1, with D possibly being TRBD1 (6 bases). Sequenced input: peripheral blood. The DNA for the CDR3 is TGTGCCAGCAGTGTGGCGAGTGGAGGCGCAGGGGTCTATGAGCAGTTCTTC. This encodes CASSVASGGAGVYEQFF.